This T cell receptor (beta chain) was sequenced during a study of shared clonotypes between healthy human individuals. About this clone itself: Its antigen is currently unknown.

The study's findings and limits: Sampling covered blood only; tissue repertoires likely differ. Clonotype sharing among donors likely depends on sequencing depth.

The assay used deep level. Original processing notes: ImmunoSEQ only sent back junction sequences with no quality scores, so filtering was done differently. Produced via immunoSEQ multiplex PCR; TCRdb's table is partial and in-frame only. V, J and clone size are taken as reported in that table, and D and trimming were inferred from the DNA itself. The sample holds over 400,000 clones, around 85% seen once. With 8 bases removed from V and 4 bases from J, the gap between germline ends came to 20 bases. The CDR3 has 15 residues. CDR1 and CDR2 from the germline V gene are SGHAT and FQNNGV. The sequenced sample consisted of PBMCs. This rearrangement joins TRBV11-2 to TRBJ2-5; D tentatively reads TRBD1 or TRBD2 (6 bases each). The TCR was taken from a middle-aged woman in good health. Some clones in this sample may be carry-over from other donors' samples. CDR3 protein: CASRSLRGRRETQYF. DNA for the CDR3: TGTGCCAGCCGCAGCTTACGGGGGCGGCGAGAGACCCAGTACTTC.